This is a list of T cell receptor beta chains from one sample in a study of blood T cell repertoires in COVID-19. The data were produced by immunoSEQ multiplex PCR, yet TCRdb's version contains in-frame clones alone and is incomplete. The sample holds fewer than 250,000 clones, around 81% seen once. Sequencing was performed on PBMCs or T cells enriched from blood (not recorded which). These receptors originate from a woman aged 45-59 years with acute COVID-19. The CDR3 runs from the conserved cysteine through the conserved F or W.

>TRBJ2-2|TRBV3-1/TRBV3-2
CASSPLYRYGGLSGELFF
>TRBJ1-3|TRBV7-2
CASSEQGNGNTIYF
>TRBJ1-2|TRBV27
CASSNQAGTGGFGYTF
>TRBJ2-7|TRBV7-9
CASSSTSSGSYEQYF
>TRBJ2-5|TRBV19
CASSIGLKETQYF
>TRBJ2-2|TRBV15
CATSSGGENTGELFF
>TRBJ1-2|TRBV19
CASSIRSQGRDGYTF
>TRBJ1-1|TRBV7-2
CASSYRRQGANTEAFF
>TRBJ1-1|TRBV28
CASSPLEPNTEAFF
>TRBJ2-5|TRBV5-1
CASSSGYQETQYF
>TRBJ2-3|TRBV7-3
CASSFTSVSTDTQYF
>TRBJ1-1|TRBV18
CASSQTANTEAFF
>TRBJ1-5|TRBV6-2/TRBV6-3
CASSYWRSNQPQHF
>TRBJ1-2|TRBV6-2/TRBV6-3
CASSPTGLGYTF
>TRBJ2-3|TRBV29-1
CSVTTSGTDTQYF
>TRBJ1-5|TRBV28
CASSVGGGNQPQHF
>TRBJ1-5|TRBV19
CASSPSGMGQPQHF
>TRBJ2-3|TRBV12-3/TRBV12-4
CASRSLAAQYF
>TRBJ2-3|TRBV28
CASTLGLAGVMGTDTQYF
>TRBJ2-2|TRBV18
CASKPGGTELFF
>TRBJ2-7|TRBV7-9
CASRLDYEQYF
>TRBJ1-1|TRBV18
CASSPIGDTEAFF
>TRBJ1-2|TRBV28
CASSPDRVSYTF
>TRBJ1-3|TRBV2
CASSEGAGGTIYF
>TRBJ2-6|TRBV4-3
CASSQDLPAGGLGGANVLTF
>TRBJ2-3|TRBV7-8
CASSLGGIGFSTDTQYF
>TRBJ2-4|TRBV19
CASNPGLAVQAKNIQYF
>TRBJ2-7|TRBV5-5
CASSTLPGQGAEQYF
>TRBJ1-5|TRBV6-5
CASRAGGNQPQHF
>TRBJ2-7|TRBV15
CATSRDWQGAEQYF
>TRBJ2-5|TRBV27
CASSTGLAWETQYF
>TRBJ1-2|TRBV3-1/TRBV3-2
CASSQPTGGNYGYTF
>TRBJ2-5|TRBV6-1
CASSVAGGYQETQYF
>TRBJ2-2|TRBV24-1
CATSDPGTGHNTGELFF
>TRBJ2-3|TRBV7-2
CASSTSGRSTDTQYF
>TRBJ2-1|TRBV6-5
CASSPGPYNEQFF
>TRBJ1-2|TRBV27
CASMPRTGVGYGYTF
>TRBJ2-3|TRBV29-1
CIAQFGDTQYF
>TRBJ2-5|TRBV28
CASSLEVPKTQYF
>TRBJ1-6|TRBV27
CASSLWGERSPLHF